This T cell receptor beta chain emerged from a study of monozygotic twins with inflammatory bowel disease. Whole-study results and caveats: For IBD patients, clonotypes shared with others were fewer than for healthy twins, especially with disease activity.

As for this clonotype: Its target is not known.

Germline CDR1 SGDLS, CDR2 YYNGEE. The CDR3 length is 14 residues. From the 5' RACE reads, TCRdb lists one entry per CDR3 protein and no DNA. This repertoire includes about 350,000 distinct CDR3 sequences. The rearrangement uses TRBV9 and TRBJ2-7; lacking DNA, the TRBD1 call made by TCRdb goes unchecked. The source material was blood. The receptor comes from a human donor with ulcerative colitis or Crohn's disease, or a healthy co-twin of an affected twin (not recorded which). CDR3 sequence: CASSVGRYGYEQYF.